This T cell receptor (beta chain) is from a study of T cell responses to AZD1222 COVID-19 vaccine. Across the study: Combined were second doses at about 4 or about 12 weeks.

General study findings and limits: Recipients of two AZD1222 doses showed rising Spike-specific TCR breadth and depth. Researchers took repertoire samples only after the peak T cell response had come.

V dropped 0 bases and J dropped 0 bases, with 6 bases sitting between them. This CDR3 is built from 16 residues. Germline V gene sequence: CDR1 SGHNT, CDR2 YENEEA. The assay was immunoSEQ multiplex PCR, and TCRdb's table has in-frame clones only and misses some. Among roughly 100,000 clones listed, approximately 90% were seen once. Details on this clone: Its matching antigen is unknown.

The sample was peripheral blood, taken on day 0 of AZD1222 vaccination. This clonotype was sampled from an adult in good health. The chain carries TRBV11-3 and TRBJ2-6, with D uncertain. CDR3 nucleotides: TGTGCCAGCAGCTTAGAGGCCCTCTCTGGGGCCAACGTCCTGACTTTC. Translating gives CASSLEALSGANVLTF.